Shown below are 29 T cell receptor beta chains from a single sample sequenced in a study of follicular helper T cells after annual influenza vaccination. Time point noted: 2015-2016 season, pre-vaccination. Sequenced by immunoSEQ multiplex PCR; TCRdb stores in-frame clones only, minus some. In the table there are around 5,600 clones, about 82% of which are singletons. The sequenced sample was CXCR5- memory CD4+ T cells sorted from blood, obtained on the day of influenza vaccination. Receptors originate from an adult who received the influenza vaccine.

This rearrangement joins TRBV30 to TRBJ1-3, with D uncertain. Trimming took 8 bases from V and 5 from J, leaving 10 bases between them. The CDR3 has 11 residues. The germline V gene encodes CDR1 GTSNPN and CDR2 SVGIG (reference sequence). This CDR3 is CALGIRNTIYF. The CDR3 region has the DNA TGTGCCCTGGGGATTCGAAACACCATATATTTT.

The rearrangement uses TRBV19 and TRBJ1-5, with TRBD1 as a possible D gene (6 bases). CDR3 length: 13 amino acids. Germline V gene sequence: CDR1 LNHDA, CDR2 SQIVND (reference sequence). V lost 7 bases and J lost 2, with 9 bases in between. The DNA for the CDR3 is TGTGCCAGTAACAGGGCACGCAATCAGCCCCAGCATTTT. Its translation: CASNRARNQPQHF.

DNA for the CDR3: TGCGCCAGCAGCATTACAGGGACGAACACTGAAGCTTTCTTT. Translation: CASSITGTNTEAFF. The J gene is TRBJ1-1, the V gene TRBV5-1, with D perhaps matching TRBD1 (6 bases). Germline assignment: CDR1 SGHRS and CDR2 YFSETQ. Trimming pared 4 bases from V and 1 base from J, leaving 11 bases between. The CDR3 consists of 14 residues.

In nucleotides, the CDR3 is TGTGCCAGCAGTTCCCGAGGACAGTCCAATCAGCCCCAGCATTTT. It translates to CASSSRGQSNQPQHF. The chain carries TRBV27 and TRBJ1-5; weak D call: TRBD1 (6 bases). V was trimmed by 4 bases and J by 3 bases, leaving 13 bases between them. The CDR3 extends over 15 amino acids. Germline CDR1 is MNHEY and CDR2 is SMNVEV (reference sequence).

The genes are TRBV7-8 and TRBJ1-2; the D gene is possibly TRBD1 (5 bases). The CDR3 has 13 residues. The V and J ends lost 10 bases and 3 bases respectively, with 15 bases between them. Germline V CDR1 and CDR2: SGHVS, FQNEAQ. The CDR3 DNA reads TGTGCCATCCTATCGCCGGGGGACTATGGCTACACCTTC. As protein: CAILSPGDYGYTF.

The chain employs TRBV7-3 and TRBJ2-3; weak D call: TRBD1 (6 bases). Germline CDR1 SGHTA, CDR2 FQGTGA. Trimming shortened V by 4 bases and J by 4 bases, and 15 bases separated the two germline ends. The CDR3 runs 15 residues. The CDR3 protein is CASSWGRGLADTQYF. The CDR3, as DNA: TGTGCCAGCAGCTGGGGCAGGGGTTTGGCAGATACGCAGTATTTT.

This chain uses TRBV11-2 with TRBJ2-1, with D maybe TRBD2 (6 bases). Germline lookup yields CDR1 SGHAT and CDR2 FQNNGV. Trimming shortened V by 3 bases and J by 6 bases, and 15 bases separated the two germline ends. The CDR3 runs 15 residues. The CDR3, as DNA: TGTGCCAGCAGCTTGCGGGGACTTCGCTTCAATGAGCAGTTCTTC. Encoded protein: CASSLRGLRFNEQFF.

The chain couples TRBV28 to TRBJ1-2; D not resolved. Germline V CDR1 and CDR2: MDHEN, SYDVKM. Trimming pared 8 bases from V and 1 base from J, leaving 11 bases between. CDR3 length: 13 amino acids. CDR3 residues: CASFNSGNYGYTF. The CDR3 region has the DNA TGTGCCAGCTTTAACAGCGGTAACTATGGCTACACCTTC.

The gene calls are TRBV11-2 and TRBJ2-3, with D perhaps matching TRBD1 (6 bases). Trimming shortened V by 2 bases and J by 2 bases, and 11 bases separated the two germline ends. In germline, CDR1 is SGHAT, CDR2 FQNNGV. The CDR3 sequence is 15 residues long. The chain's CDR3 is CASSLRGHTTDTQYF. The CDR3 DNA reads TGTGCCAGCAGCTTAAGGGGACACACCACAGATACGCAGTATTTT.

V is TRBV5-1 and J is TRBJ1-2; 9 bases are shared with TRBD1. The junction had 1 base not matched to a gene; V was cut back by 2 bases and J by 2 bases. The V gene's germline CDR1 is SGHRS and CDR2 YFSETQ. This CDR3 contains 14 residues. DNA for the CDR3: TGCGCCAGCAGCTTTGGGACAGGGAACTATGGCTACACCTTC. The encoded protein is CASSFGTGNYGYTF.

The rearrangement joins TRBV18 to TRBJ1-1, with 7 bases fitting TRBD1. V gave up 2 bases and J gave up 3 bases; unmatched junction bases: 9. Germline CDR1 KGHSH, CDR2 LQKENI. CDR3 size: 16 residues. The CDR3 bases are TGTGCCAGCTCACCAGTACAGGGGCTCGGGGACACTGAAGCTTTCTTT. Amino acid sequence: CASSPVQGLGDTEAFF.

This chain joins TRBV6-6 and TRBJ1-1, with D unclear. The V gene's germline CDR1 is MNHNY and CDR2 SVGAGI (reference sequence). This CDR3 is built from 10 residues. Trimming left V 5 bases short and J 8 bases short, with 6 bases between. CDR3 sequence (DNA): TGTGCCAGCAGTGACCGAGAAGCTTTCTTT. This codes for CASSDREAFF.

This clone was counted a few times. The CDR3 nucleotides are TGTGCCAGCAGTCCCTGGGACTCTTACACTGAAGCTTTCTTT. It codes for CASSPWDSYTEAFF. This sequence joins TRBV6-1 and TRBJ1-1; a weak D match, TRBD1 (5 bases). Germline values: CDR1 MNHNS, CDR2 SASEGT. The CDR3 loop spans 14 amino acids. V lost 5 bases, J lost 3 bases, and 13 bases lay in between.

This chain joins TRBV15 and TRBJ1-5; D possibly corresponds to TRBD1 (6 bases). V was pared by 1 base and J by 1 base, with 11 bases between. Germline V gene data show CDR1 as LNHNV and CDR2 as YYDKDF (reference sequence). The CDR3 is 16 residues long. CDR3 region: CATSRVGGRSNQPQHF. Here the CDR3 DNA reads TGTGCCACCAGCAGAGTGGGGGGCAGGAGCAATCAGCCCCAGCATTTT.

The chain uses TRBV6-1 and TRBJ1-3; a weak D match, TRBD1 (5 bases). Germline CDR1 and CDR2: MNHNS and SASEGT. The CDR3 runs to 12 residues. Between the trimmed V and J ends, which lost 7 bases and 9 bases, there was a span of 13 bases. The CDR3 loop reads CASIRDWGTIYF. The CDR3 nucleotides read TGTGCCAGCATCAGGGACTGGGGCACCATATATTTT.

The chain is built from TRBV9 and TRBJ2-1; TRBD2 might be the D (6 bases). V dropped 3 bases and J dropped 6 bases, with 13 bases sitting between them. Germline V gives CDR1 SGDLS, CDR2 YYNGEE. This CDR3 is built from 14 residues. CDR3 amino acids: CASSALTSSNEQFF. CDR3 sequence (DNA): TGTGCCAGCAGCGCCCTGACTAGTAGCAATGAGCAGTTCTTC. Using reference TRBV9 and TRBJ2-1 for the parts outside the CDR3, the full variable domain is DSGVTQTPKHLITATGQRVTLRCSPRSGDLSVYWYQQSLDQGLQFLIQYYNGEERAKGNILERFSAQQFPDLHSELNLSSLELGDSALYFCASSALTSSNEQFFGPGTRLTVL.

CDR3 loop: CASSLTLAKNIQYF. The CDR3 nucleotides read TGTGCCAGCAGCTTAACACTAGCCAAAAACATTCAGTACTTC. The chain has TRBV7-9 and TRBJ2-4; D unresolved. Looked up from germline, CDR1 is SEHNR and CDR2 is FQNEAQ (reference sequence). This CDR3 contains 14 residues. V was clipped by 2 bases and J by 0 bases, with 5 bases between them.

V and J are TRBV27 and TRBJ2-2; 10 nucleotides line up with TRBD1. Germline-derived CDR1 and CDR2 are MNHEY and SMNVEV (reference sequence). V trimming: 3 bases; J trimming: 7 bases; junction bases outside the gene matches: 5. The CDR3 extends over 15 amino acids. The CDR3 nucleotides are TGTGCCAGCAGTTTGGGCGGGACAGGGGTCGGGGAGCTGTTTTTT. It codes for CASSLGGTGVGELFF.

The V call is TRBV19, the J call TRBJ2-7; D tentatively reads TRBD1 or TRBD2 (5 bases each). Trimming stripped 4 bases from V and 7 bases from J, with 14 bases between. Per germline, CDR1 LNHDA and CDR2 SQIVND (reference sequence). This CDR3 is built from 13 residues. CDR3 sequence reads: CASSKGPRQEQYF. Here the CDR3 DNA reads TGTGCCAGTAGTAAGGGACCCCGCCAGGAGCAGTACTTC. The complete variable domain, with remaining parts taken from reference TRBV19 and TRBJ2-7, reads DGGITQSPKYLFRKEGQNVTLSCEQNLNHDAMYWYRQDPGQGLRLIYYSQIVNDFQKGDIAEGYSVSREKKESFPLTVTSAQKNPTAFYLCASSKGPRQEQYFGPGTRLTVT.

The chain uses TRBV20-1 and TRBJ1-2; TRBD1 is a possible D gene (6 bases). V was clipped by 8 bases and J by 6 bases, with 13 bases between them. The CDR3 spans 11 residues. Germline V gives CDR1 DFQATT, CDR2 SNEGSKA (reference sequence). CDR3 sequence: CSPWTVDGYTF. Here the CDR3 DNA reads TGCAGTCCTTGGACAGTTGATGGCTACACCTTC.

The chain links TRBV5-5 to TRBJ2-2, with D perhaps TRBD1 (5 bases). Germline CDR1 is SGHKS and CDR2 is YYEKEE (reference sequence). V gave up 2 bases and J gave up 9 bases, with 14 bases separating them. The CDR3 sequence is 14 residues long. The DNA of the CDR3 is TGTGCCAGCAGCTTTGGTGGCCCAGGGCGGGAGCTGTTTTTT. Its translation: CASSFGGPGRELFF.

The chain uses TRBV11-2 and TRBJ2-5; D is ambiguous. V dropped 2 bases and J dropped 2 bases, with 6 bases sitting between them. Germline V CDR1 and CDR2: SGHAT, FQNNGV. There are 13 residues in the CDR3. The DNA of the CDR3 is TGTGCCAGCAGCTTATCAACTCAAGAGACCCAGTACTTC. Its protein product is CASSLSTQETQYF.

The CDR3 DNA reads TGTGCCAGCCACAGGGATAGCAATCAGCCCCAGCATTTT. It codes for CASHRDSNQPQHF. This chain connects TRBV2 to TRBJ1-5; a possible D gene is TRBD1 (6 bases). V lost 8 bases and J 0 bases, leaving 8 bases between the germline ends. Germline-derived CDR1 and CDR2 are SNHLY and FYNNEI. The CDR3 is made up of 13 amino acids.

This chain links TRBV18 with TRBJ2-5; the D call may be TRBD1 or TRBD2 (5 bases each). Deletions cut 0 bases from V and 5 bases from J, with 16 bases between. In germline, CDR1 is KGHSH, CDR2 LQKENI. The CDR3 runs to 16 residues. CDR3 nucleotide sequence: TGTGCCAGCTCACCACCACGGGGCAAACCTGGGGAGACCCAGTACTTC. Its translation: CASSPPRGKPGETQYF.

The chain has TRBV6-5 and TRBJ2-2, with D maybe TRBD1 (5 bases). The length of the CDR3 is 15 residues. V was clipped by 5 bases and J by 3 bases, with 13 bases between them. Germline V gene lookup returns CDR1 MNHEY and CDR2 SVGAGI. CDR3 DNA: TGTGCCAGCAGTAAGAAGGGCAGGGACACCGGGGAGCTGTTTTTT. Translation gives CASSKKGRDTGELFF.

This chain uses TRBV6-6 with TRBJ2-2; D is unclear. Trimming left V 5 bases short and J 5 bases short, with 15 bases between. The CDR3 covers 15 residues. CDR1 and CDR2 (germline): MNHNY, SVGAGI (reference sequence). The CDR3 reads CASSNGPSRTGELFF. The CDR3 nucleotides read TGTGCCAGCAGTAATGGACCGAGTCGGACCGGGGAGCTGTTTTTT.

CDR3 amino acids: CASGGSGNQPQHF. The CDR3 nucleotides read TGTGCCAGTGGCGGGAGCGGCAATCAGCCCCAGCATTTT. The chain uses TRBV2 and TRBJ1-5; D gene unclear. The germline V gene has CDR1 SNHLY and CDR2 FYNNEI. The CDR3 spans 13 residues. V lost 9 bases to trimming and J lost 2 bases, with 11 bases between them.

The chain's CDR3 is CASSLSTGGEGYTF. The DNA of the CDR3 is TGTGCCAGCAGCCTCTCGACAGGGGGCGAGGGCTACACCTTC. The V and J genes are TRBV5-4 and TRBJ1-2, with 10 positions matching TRBD1. Per the germline V gene, CDR1 is SGHNT and CDR2 is YYREEE (reference sequence). CDR3 length equals 14 residues. Unmatched junction bases numbered 8, after V lost 4 bases and J lost 8 bases.

The rearrangement links TRBV5-1 to TRBJ1-2, with no clear D. The CDR3 has 11 residues. Germline CDR1 reads SGHRS; CDR2 reads YFSETQ. Trimming took off 7 bases at V and 7 bases at J, with 11 bases between the two ends. The CDR3 DNA follows: TGCGCCAGCGGGTCAGGACGTGGCTACACCTTC. This translates into CASGSGRGYTF.